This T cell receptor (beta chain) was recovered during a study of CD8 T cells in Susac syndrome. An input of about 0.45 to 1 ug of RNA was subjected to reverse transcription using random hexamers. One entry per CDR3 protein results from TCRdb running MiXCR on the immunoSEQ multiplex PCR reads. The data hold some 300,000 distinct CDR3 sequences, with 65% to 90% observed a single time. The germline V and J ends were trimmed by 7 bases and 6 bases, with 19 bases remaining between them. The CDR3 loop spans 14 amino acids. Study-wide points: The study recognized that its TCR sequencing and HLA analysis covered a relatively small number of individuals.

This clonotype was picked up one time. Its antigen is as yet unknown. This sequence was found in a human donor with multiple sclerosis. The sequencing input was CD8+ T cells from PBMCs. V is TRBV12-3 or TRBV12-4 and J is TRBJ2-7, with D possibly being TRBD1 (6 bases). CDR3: CASTLSTRGCEQYF. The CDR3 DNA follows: TGTGCCAGCACCCTTTCAACCAGGGGATGCGAGCAGTACTTC.